Listed below are T cell receptor beta chains from one sample, sequenced in a study of control samples from healthy donors and cancer patients. The method was immunoSEQ multiplex PCR; TCRdb's version includes in-frame clones alone and lacks a portion of them. The table has tens of thousands of clones, about 87% seen once. The sequenced material came from PBMCs. Receptors originate from a woman aged 55-70 years with head and neck cancer. Each CDR3 is given with its conserved first and last residue. The D gene is left open where the match is weak. A clone size is listed for some rows: how often the clone was seen (once, few, many), or a class if it is expanded.

>-|-|TRBJ2-1|TRBV11-3
CASSSGTRTYNEQFF
TGTGCCAGCAGCTCCGGGACACGAACCTACAATGAGCAGTTCTTC
>-|-|TRBJ1-2|TRBV6-2/TRBV6-3
CASSPQQGFYGYTF
TGTGCCAGCAGCCCCCAACAGGGATTCTATGGCTACACCTTC
>TRBD1|-|TRBJ1-5|TRBV6-5
CASSPDRDQPQHF
TGTGCCAGCAGCCCCGACAGGGATCAGCCCCAGCATTTT
>TRBD2|-|TRBJ2-3|TRBV10-2
CASSVGLATDTQYF
TGCGCCAGCAGTGTTGGACTAGCAACAGATACGCAGTATTTT
>TRBD1|once|TRBJ1-1|TRBV5-5
CASSPISTGLNTEAFF
TGTGCCAGCAGCCCTATCTCGACAGGGTTGAACACTGAAGCTTTCTTT
>TRBD1|-|TRBJ2-2|TRBV5-5
CASRVDRAYTGELFF
TGTGCCAGCAGGGTAGACAGGGCTTACACCGGGGAGCTGTTTTTT
>-|-|TRBJ2-4|TRBV10-3
CAISESIELGLEVKNIQYF
TGTGCCATCAGTGAGTCGATCGAATTGGGACTCGAAGTCAAAAACATTCAGTACTTC
>-|-|TRBJ2-3|TRBV28
CASSTGANPDTQYF
TGTGCCAGCAGTACCGGGGCTAACCCAGATACGCAGTATTTT
>-|-|TRBJ1-6|TRBV27
CASSLRPSLSSYNSPLHF
TGTGCCAGCAGTCTGCGCCCCAGTTTAAGCTCCTATAATTCACCCCTCCACTTT
>-|-|TRBJ2-7|TRBV7-9
CASSLRQSSYEQYF
TGTGCCAGCAGCTTACGGCAGAGCTCCTACGAGCAGTACTTC
>-|-|TRBJ2-6|TRBV7-2
CASSLAARTKNSGANVLTF
TGTGCCAGCAGCTTAGCGGCTAGAACCAAAAACTCTGGGGCCAACGTCCTGACTTTC
>TRBD2|-|TRBJ2-1|TRBV19
CASQKGLATNEQFF
TGTGCCAGTCAAAAGGGACTAGCGACGAATGAGCAGTTCTTC
>-|-|TRBJ1-5|TRBV7-2
CASSLGGPPSNQPQHF
TGTGCCAGCAGCTTAGGGGGACCGCCTAGCAATCAGCCCCAGCATTTT
>TRBD1|-|TRBJ1-2|TRBV5-1
CASSLGTGGLFLIEGYTF
TGCGCCAGCAGCTTGGGGACAGGGGGCCTATTTTTAATCGAGGGCTACACCTTC
>TRBD2|once|TRBJ2-1|TRBV7-3
CASSSASGSYNEQFF
TGTGCCAGCAGCTCTGCTAGCGGGAGCTACAATGAGCAGTTCTTC
>TRBD1|-|TRBJ2-7|TRBV30
CAWRRRGIYEQYF
TGTGCCTGGAGACGCAGGGGGATCTACGAGCAGTACTTC
>-|-|TRBJ2-2|TRBV28
CASSTGQKNTGELFF
TGTGCCAGCAGTACCGGACAGAAGAACACCGGGGAGCTGTTTTTT
>TRBD2|-|TRBJ2-7|TRBV5-1
CASSLASGSREQYF
TGCGCCAGCAGCTTGGCTAGCGGGAGCCGTGAGCAGTACTTC
>-|-|TRBJ2-1|TRBV4-2
CASSLGRSGNEQFF
TGTGCCAGCAGCCTAGGCAGATCGGGCAATGAGCAGTTCTTC
>TRBD1|-|TRBJ2-5|TRBV7-6
CASSFSTGVVQETQYF
TGTGCCAGCAGCTTTTCAACAGGGGTAGTGCAAGAGACCCAGTACTTC
>-|-|TRBJ2-1|TRBV11-2
CASERLGYNEQFF
TGTGCCAGCGAAAGGTTGGGGTACAATGAGCAGTTCTTC
>TRBD1|once|TRBJ2-7|TRBV19
CASSTGTESYEQYF
TGTGCCAGTAGCACCGGGACAGAGTCCTACGAGCAGTACTTC